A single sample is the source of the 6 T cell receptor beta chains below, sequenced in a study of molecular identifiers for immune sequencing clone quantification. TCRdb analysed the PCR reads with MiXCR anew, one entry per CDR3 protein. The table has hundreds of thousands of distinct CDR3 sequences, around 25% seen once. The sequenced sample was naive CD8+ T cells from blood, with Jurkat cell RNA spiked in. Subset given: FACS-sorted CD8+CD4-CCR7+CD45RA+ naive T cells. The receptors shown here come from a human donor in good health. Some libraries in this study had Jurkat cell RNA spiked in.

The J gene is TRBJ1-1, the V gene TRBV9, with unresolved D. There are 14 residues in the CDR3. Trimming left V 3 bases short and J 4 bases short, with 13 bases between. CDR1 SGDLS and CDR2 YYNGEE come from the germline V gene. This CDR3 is CASSAFFGPTEAFF. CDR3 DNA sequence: TGTGCCAGCAGCGCTTTTTTTGGACCCACTGAAGCTTTCTTT.

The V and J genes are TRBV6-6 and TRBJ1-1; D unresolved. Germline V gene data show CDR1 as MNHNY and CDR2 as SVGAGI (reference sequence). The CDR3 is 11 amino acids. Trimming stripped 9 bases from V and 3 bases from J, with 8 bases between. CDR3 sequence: CASKEYTEAFF. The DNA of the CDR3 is TGTGCCAGTAAGGAGTACACTGAAGCTTTCTTT.

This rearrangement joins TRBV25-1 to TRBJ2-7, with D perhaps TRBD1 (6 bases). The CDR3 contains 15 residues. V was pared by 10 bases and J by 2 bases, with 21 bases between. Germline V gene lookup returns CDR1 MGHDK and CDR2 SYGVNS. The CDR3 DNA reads TGTGCCACCTTCGGATCCCTCCAGGGGCCCTACGAGCAGTACTTC. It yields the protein CATFGSLQGPYEQYF.

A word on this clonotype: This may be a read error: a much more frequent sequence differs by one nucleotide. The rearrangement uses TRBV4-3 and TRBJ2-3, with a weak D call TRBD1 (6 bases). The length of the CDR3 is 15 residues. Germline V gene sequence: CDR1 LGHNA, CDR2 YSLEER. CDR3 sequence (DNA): TGCGCCAGCAGCCCAGGGACATCTAGCACAGCTACGCAGTATTTT. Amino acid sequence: CASSPGTSSTATQYF.

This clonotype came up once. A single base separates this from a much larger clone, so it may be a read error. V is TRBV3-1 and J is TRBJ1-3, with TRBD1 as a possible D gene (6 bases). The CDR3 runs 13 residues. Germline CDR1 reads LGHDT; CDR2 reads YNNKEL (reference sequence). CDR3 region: CASMDSSVNTIYF. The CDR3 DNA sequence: TGTGCCAGTATGGACAGCTCTGTAAACACCATATATTTT.

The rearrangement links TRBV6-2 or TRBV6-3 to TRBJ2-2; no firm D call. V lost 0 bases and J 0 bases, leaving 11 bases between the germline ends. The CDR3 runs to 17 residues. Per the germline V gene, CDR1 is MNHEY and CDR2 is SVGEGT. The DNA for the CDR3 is TGTGCCAGCAGTTACTCAGAACTTGGTACGAACACCGGGGAGCTGTTTTTT. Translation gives CASSYSELGTNTGELFF.